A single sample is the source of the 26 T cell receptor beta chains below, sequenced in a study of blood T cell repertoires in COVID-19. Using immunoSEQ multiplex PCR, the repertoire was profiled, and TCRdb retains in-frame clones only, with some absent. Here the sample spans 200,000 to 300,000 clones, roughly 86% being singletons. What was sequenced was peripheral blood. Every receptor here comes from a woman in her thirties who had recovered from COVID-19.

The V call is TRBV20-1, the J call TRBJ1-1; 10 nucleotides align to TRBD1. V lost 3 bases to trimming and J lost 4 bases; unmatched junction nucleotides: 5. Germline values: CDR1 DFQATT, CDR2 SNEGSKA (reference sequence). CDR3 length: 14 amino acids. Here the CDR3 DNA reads TGCAGTGCTAGTAGACAGGGGGCAAGCACTGAAGCTTTCTTT. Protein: CSASRQGASTEAFF.

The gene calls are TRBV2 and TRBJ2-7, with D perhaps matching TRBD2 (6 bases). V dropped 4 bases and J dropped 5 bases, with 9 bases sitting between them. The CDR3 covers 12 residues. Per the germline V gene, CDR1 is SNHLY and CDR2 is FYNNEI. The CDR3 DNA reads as TGTGCCAGCAGTGGACTAGTCGACGAGCAGTACTTC. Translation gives CASSGLVDEQYF.

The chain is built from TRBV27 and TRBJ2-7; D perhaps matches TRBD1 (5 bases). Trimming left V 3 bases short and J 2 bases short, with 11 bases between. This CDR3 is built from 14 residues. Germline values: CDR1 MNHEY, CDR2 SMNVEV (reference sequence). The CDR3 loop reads CASSFADRAYEQYF. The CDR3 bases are TGTGCCAGCAGTTTCGCAGACAGAGCCTACGAGCAGTACTTC.

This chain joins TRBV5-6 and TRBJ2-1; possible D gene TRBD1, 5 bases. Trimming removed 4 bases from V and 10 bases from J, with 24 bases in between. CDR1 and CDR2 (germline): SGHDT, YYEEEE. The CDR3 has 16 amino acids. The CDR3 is CASSGPTLAWGSEQFF. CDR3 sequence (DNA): TGTGCCAGCAGCGGACCCACCCTCGCGTGGGGCAGCGAGCAGTTCTTC.

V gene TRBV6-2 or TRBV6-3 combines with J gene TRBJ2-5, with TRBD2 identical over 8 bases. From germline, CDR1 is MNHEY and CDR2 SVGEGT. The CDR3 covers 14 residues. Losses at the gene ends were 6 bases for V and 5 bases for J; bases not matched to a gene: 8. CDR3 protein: CASSSGGAGETQYF. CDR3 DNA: TGTGCCAGCAGCTCCGGGGGGGCCGGGGAGACCCAGTACTTC.

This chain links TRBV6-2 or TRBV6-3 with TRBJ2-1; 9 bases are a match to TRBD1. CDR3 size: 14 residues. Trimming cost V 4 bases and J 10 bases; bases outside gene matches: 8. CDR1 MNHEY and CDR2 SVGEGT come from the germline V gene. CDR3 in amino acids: CASSSGTGIREQFF. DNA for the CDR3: TGTGCCAGCAGTTCCGGGACAGGGATTCGAGAGCAGTTCTTC.

CDR3 nucleotides: TGTGCCAGCAGCTTAGGAGGAGGGGATGGGATGAACACTGAAGCTTTCTTT. This encodes CASSLGGGDGMNTEAFF. This sequence joins TRBV7-2 and TRBJ1-1; weak D call: TRBD1 (5 bases). Germline-derived CDR1 and CDR2 are SGHTA and FQGNSA. The CDR3 sequence is 17 residues long. V lost 1 base and J lost 0, with 15 bases in between.

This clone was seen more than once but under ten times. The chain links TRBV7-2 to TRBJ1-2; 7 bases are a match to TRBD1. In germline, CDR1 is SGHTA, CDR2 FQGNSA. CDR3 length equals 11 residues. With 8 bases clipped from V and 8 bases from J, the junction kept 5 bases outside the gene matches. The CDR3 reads CASFQGEGYTF. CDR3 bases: TGTGCCAGCTTCCAGGGGGAAGGCTACACCTTC. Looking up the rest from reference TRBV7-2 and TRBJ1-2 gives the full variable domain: GAGVSQSPSNKVTEKGKDVELRCDPISGHTALYWYRQSLGQGLEFLIYFQGNSAPDKSGLPSDRFSAERTGGSVSTLTIQRTQQEDSAVYLCASFQGEGYTFGSGTRLTVV.

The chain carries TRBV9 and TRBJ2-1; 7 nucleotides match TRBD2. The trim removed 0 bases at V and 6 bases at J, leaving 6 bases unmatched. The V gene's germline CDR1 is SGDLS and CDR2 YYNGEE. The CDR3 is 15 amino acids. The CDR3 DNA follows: TGTGCCAGCAGCGTAGAAAGCGGGGCAGGCAATGAGCAGTTCTTC. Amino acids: CASSVESGAGNEQFF.

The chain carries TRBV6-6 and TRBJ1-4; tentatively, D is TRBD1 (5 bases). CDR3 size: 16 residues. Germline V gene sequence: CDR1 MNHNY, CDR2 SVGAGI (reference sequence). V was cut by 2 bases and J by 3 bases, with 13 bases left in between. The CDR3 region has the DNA TGTGCCAGCAGTTACGGACGACCGGGGGCTAATGAAAAACTGTTTTTT. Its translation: CASSYGRPGANEKLFF.

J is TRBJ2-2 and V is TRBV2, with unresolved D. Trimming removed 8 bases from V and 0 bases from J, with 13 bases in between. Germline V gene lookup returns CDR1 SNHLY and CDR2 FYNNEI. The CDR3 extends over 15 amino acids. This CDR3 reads CASVESPANTGELFF. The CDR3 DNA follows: TGTGCCAGCGTAGAGTCACCCGCGAACACCGGGGAGCTGTTTTTT.

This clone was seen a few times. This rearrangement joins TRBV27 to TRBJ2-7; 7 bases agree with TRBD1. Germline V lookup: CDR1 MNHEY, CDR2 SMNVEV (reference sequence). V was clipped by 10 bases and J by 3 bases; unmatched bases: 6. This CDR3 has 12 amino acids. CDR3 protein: CATSDRFYEQYF. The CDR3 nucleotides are TGTGCCACCTCGGACAGGTTCTACGAGCAGTACTTC.

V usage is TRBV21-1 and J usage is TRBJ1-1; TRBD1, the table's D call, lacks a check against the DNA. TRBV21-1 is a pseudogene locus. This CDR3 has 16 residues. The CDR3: CASSLTQGPLGTEAFF. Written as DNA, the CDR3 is TGTGCCAGCAGCTTAACACAGGGGCCCCTTGGCACTGAAGCTTTCTTT.

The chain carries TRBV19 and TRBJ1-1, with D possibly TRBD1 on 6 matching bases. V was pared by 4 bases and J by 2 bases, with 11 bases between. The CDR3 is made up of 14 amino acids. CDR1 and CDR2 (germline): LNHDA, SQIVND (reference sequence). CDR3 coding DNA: TGTGCCAGTAGTAGAGGACAGCAAAACACTGAAGCTTTCTTT. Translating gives CASSRGQQNTEAFF.

The CDR3 sequence is CASQIGQGPSYEQYF. In DNA, the CDR3 is TGCGCCAGCCAGATCGGACAGGGCCCCTCCTACGAGCAGTACTTC. The rearrangement joins TRBV5-1 to TRBJ2-7; 8 nucleotides match TRBD1. From germline, CDR1 is SGHRS and CDR2 YFSETQ. This CDR3 spans 15 amino acids. V shed 7 bases and J 0 bases; nucleotides not matched to a gene: 9.

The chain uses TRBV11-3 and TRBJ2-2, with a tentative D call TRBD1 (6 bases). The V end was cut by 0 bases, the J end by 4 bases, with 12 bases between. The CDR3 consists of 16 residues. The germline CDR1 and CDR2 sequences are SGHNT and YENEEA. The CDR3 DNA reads TGTGCCAGCAGCTTAGATTCGGGACACCTCACCGGGGAGCTGTTTTTT. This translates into CASSLDSGHLTGELFF.

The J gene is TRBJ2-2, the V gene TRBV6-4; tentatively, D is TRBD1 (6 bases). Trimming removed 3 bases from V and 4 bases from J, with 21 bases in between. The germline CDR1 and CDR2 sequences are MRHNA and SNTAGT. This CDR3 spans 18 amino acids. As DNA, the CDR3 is TGTGCCAGCAGTGAGGGGGCTACTACCCAACTAAGCACCGGGGAGCTGTTTTTT. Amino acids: CASSEGATTQLSTGELFF.

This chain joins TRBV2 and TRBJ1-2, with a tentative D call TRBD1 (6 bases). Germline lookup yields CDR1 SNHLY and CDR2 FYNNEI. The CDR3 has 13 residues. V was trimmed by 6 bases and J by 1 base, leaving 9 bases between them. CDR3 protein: CASRQGSNYGYTF. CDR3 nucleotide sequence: TGTGCCAGCAGACAGGGTAGTAACTATGGCTACACCTTC.

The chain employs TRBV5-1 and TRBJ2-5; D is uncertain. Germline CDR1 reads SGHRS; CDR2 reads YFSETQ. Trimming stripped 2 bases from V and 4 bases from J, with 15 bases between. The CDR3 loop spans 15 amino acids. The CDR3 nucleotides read TGCGCCAGCAGCTTATTCGGTTATGAGCGAGAGACCCAGTACTTC. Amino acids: CASSLFGYERETQYF.

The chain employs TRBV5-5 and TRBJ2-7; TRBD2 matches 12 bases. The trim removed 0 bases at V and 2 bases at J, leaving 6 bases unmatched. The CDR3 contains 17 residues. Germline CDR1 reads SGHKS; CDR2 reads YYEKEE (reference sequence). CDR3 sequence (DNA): TGTGCCAGCAGCTTGGGACTAGCGGGGGACCTACCCTACGAGCAGTACTTC. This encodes CASSLGLAGDLPYEQYF.

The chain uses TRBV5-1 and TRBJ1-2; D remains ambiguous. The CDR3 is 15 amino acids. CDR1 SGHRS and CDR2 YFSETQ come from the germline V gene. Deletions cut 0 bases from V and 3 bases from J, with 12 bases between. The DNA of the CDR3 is TGCGCCAGCAGCTTGGAATTAGCGACTGACTATGGCTACACCTTC. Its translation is CASSLELATDYGYTF.

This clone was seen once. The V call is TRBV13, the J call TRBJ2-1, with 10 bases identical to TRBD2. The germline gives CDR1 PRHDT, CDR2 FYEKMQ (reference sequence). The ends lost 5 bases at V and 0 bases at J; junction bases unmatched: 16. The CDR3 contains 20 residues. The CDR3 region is CASSALAGDKITSSYNEQFF. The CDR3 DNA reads TGTGCCAGCAGCGCCCTAGCGGGGGACAAGATAACTAGCTCCTACAATGAGCAGTTCTTC. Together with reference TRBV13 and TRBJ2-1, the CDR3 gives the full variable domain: AAGVIQSPRHLIKEKRETATLKCYPIPRHDTVYWYQQGPGQDPQFLISFYEKMQSDKGSIPDRFSAQQFSDYHSELNMSSLELGDSALYFCASSALAGDKITSSYNEQFFGPGTRLTVL.

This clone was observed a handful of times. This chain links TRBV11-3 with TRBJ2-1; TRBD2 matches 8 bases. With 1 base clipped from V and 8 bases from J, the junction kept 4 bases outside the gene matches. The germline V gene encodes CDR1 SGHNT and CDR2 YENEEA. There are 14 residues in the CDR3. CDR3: CASSLGTSMDEQFF. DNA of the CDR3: TGTGCCAGCAGCTTAGGGACTAGCATGGATGAGCAGTTCTTC.

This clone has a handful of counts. This CDR3 reads CASSVGPSPQETQYF. In DNA, the CDR3 is TGTGCCAGCAGCGTCGGACCTAGCCCGCAAGAGACCCAGTACTTC. The chain recombines TRBV9 with TRBJ2-5; TRBD2 is a possible D gene (5 bases). The CDR3 totals 15 residues. CDR1 is SGDLS, CDR2 YYNGEE, per germline. V gave up 2 bases and J gave up 2 bases, with 13 bases separating them. Filled out from reference TRBV9 and TRBJ2-5, the complete variable domain reads DSGVTQTPKHLITATGQRVTLRCSPRSGDLSVYWYQQSLDQGLQFLIQYYNGEERAKGNILERFSAQQFPDLHSELNLSSLELGDSALYFCASSVGPSPQETQYFGPGTRLLVL.

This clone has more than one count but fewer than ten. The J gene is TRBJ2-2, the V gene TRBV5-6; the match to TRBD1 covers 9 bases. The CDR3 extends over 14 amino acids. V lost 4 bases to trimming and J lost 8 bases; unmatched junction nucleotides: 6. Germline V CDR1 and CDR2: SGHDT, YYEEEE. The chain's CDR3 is CASSDGQGRGELFF. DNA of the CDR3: TGTGCCAGCAGCGACGGACAGGGGAGGGGGGAGCTGTTTTTT.

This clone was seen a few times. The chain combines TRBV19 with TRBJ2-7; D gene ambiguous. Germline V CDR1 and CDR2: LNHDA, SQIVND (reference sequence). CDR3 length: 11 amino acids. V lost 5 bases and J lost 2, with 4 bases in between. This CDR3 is CASSSTYEQYF. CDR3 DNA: TGTGCCAGTAGTTCCACCTACGAGCAGTACTTC.